A selection of T cell receptor beta chains follows, all from one sample in a study of cytomegalovirus exposure and HLA in healthy donors. Measured with immunoSEQ multiplex PCR; TCRdb has only the in-frame clones, and not every one. The table records 180,000 or so clones, around four fifths of them present only once. Source material: PBMCs. These receptors were obtained from a woman aged 45-60 years in good health and CMV-seropositive. Both conserved end residues are part of each CDR3. Each record gives: clone size, J gene, V gene, D gene, CDR3 DNA, CDR3 protein. D genes are given only for firm matches. Clone sizes are given selectively: once, few, many, or a class where the clone is expanded.

clone_size: -; j_call: TRBJ2-5; v_call: TRBV29-1; d_call: -; cdr3_nt: TGCAGCGGGGGTTGGTCGGCTAGCGAGGCGACCCAGTACTTC; cdr3_aa: CSGGWSASEATQYF
clone_size: -; j_call: TRBJ2-3; v_call: TRBV5-6; d_call: TRBD2; cdr3_nt: TGTGCCACGAAGATAGCGGGTGGCACAGATACGCAGTATTTT; cdr3_aa: CATKIAGGTDTQYF
clone_size: -; j_call: TRBJ2-2; v_call: TRBV13; d_call: TRBD1; cdr3_nt: TGTGCCAGCAGCCAGACAGGGTGGAACACCGGGGAGCTGTTTTTT; cdr3_aa: CASSQTGWNTGELFF
clone_size: few; j_call: TRBJ2-3; v_call: TRBV10-2; d_call: -; cdr3_nt: TGCGCCAGCAGTGGGCCTAGGTCAGATACGCAGTATTTT; cdr3_aa: CASSGPRSDTQYF
clone_size: -; j_call: TRBJ2-3; v_call: TRBV10-3; d_call: -; cdr3_nt: TGTGCCATCAGCGTTAGCACAGGTACGCAGTATTTT; cdr3_aa: CAISVSTGTQYF
clone_size: -; j_call: TRBJ2-7; v_call: TRBV7-2; d_call: TRBD2; cdr3_nt: TGTGCCAGCAGCCCGAGGCCCATAGCGGGGCGACCCTACGAGCAGTACTTC; cdr3_aa: CASSPRPIAGRPYEQYF
clone_size: -; j_call: TRBJ2-5; v_call: TRBV5-1; d_call: -; cdr3_nt: TGCGCCAGCAGCTATGGGGGCGAGACCCAGTACTTC; cdr3_aa: CASSYGGETQYF
clone_size: -; j_call: TRBJ2-5; v_call: TRBV4-3; d_call: TRBD2; cdr3_nt: TGCGCCAGCAGCCAAGAACTAGCGGGGGGTCAAGAGACCCAGTACTTC; cdr3_aa: CASSQELAGGQETQYF
clone_size: -; j_call: TRBJ2-7; v_call: TRBV28; d_call: TRBD2; cdr3_nt: TGTGCCAGCTCCTCTTCCGGGAGGCGCTACGAGCAGTACTTC; cdr3_aa: CASSSSGRRYEQYF
clone_size: -; j_call: TRBJ2-3; v_call: TRBV28; d_call: TRBD1; cdr3_nt: TGTGCCAGCAGGGAGAGACAGGGATACACAGATACGCAGTATTTT; cdr3_aa: CASRERQGYTDTQYF
clone_size: -; j_call: TRBJ1-4; v_call: TRBV10-2; d_call: -; cdr3_nt: TGCGCCAGCAGTCGGGACTTTTTCGTTGCAACTAATGAAAAACTGTTTTTT; cdr3_aa: CASSRDFFVATNEKLFF
clone_size: -; j_call: TRBJ2-2; v_call: TRBV19; d_call: TRBD2; cdr3_nt: TGTGCCAGTAGTACCGCCCGACTAGCGGCGAACACCGGGGAGCTGTTTTTT; cdr3_aa: CASSTARLAANTGELFF
clone_size: -; j_call: TRBJ1-5; v_call: TRBV7-9; d_call: TRBD1; cdr3_nt: TGTGCCAGCAGCTTCGGGACAGGCAATCAGCCCCAGCATTTT; cdr3_aa: CASSFGTGNQPQHF
clone_size: -; j_call: TRBJ1-2; v_call: TRBV4-3; d_call: TRBD1; cdr3_nt: TGCGCCAGCAGCCAAGATTCAGGGGGGCCTCTTGGCTACACCTTC; cdr3_aa: CASSQDSGGPLGYTF
clone_size: -; j_call: TRBJ1-6; v_call: TRBV6-5; d_call: TRBD1; cdr3_nt: TGTGCCAGCAGTGACTACAGGGGGCCGAATTCACCCCTCCACTTT; cdr3_aa: CASSDYRGPNSPLHF
clone_size: -; j_call: TRBJ2-1; v_call: TRBV28; d_call: TRBD2; cdr3_nt: TGTGCCAGCAGCCTCGGGACTAGCGGGAGTGTTGAGCAGTTCTTC; cdr3_aa: CASSLGTSGSVEQFF
clone_size: once; j_call: TRBJ2-4; v_call: TRBV19; d_call: TRBD1; cdr3_nt: TGTGCCAGCACGGACAGGGGGCTCGAAAACATTCAGTACTTC; cdr3_aa: CASTDRGLENIQYF
clone_size: -; j_call: TRBJ1-1; v_call: TRBV6-1; d_call: TRBD1; cdr3_nt: TGTGCCAGCAGCCTTGGACAGGGGGCCCAAAATGAAGCTTTCTTT; cdr3_aa: CASSLGQGAQNEAFF
clone_size: -; j_call: TRBJ2-7; v_call: TRBV6-1; d_call: TRBD1; cdr3_nt: TGTGCCAGCAGCGCGACAGGGAACGGCGAGCAGTACTTC; cdr3_aa: CASSATGNGEQYF
clone_size: -; j_call: TRBJ2-3; v_call: TRBV5-1; d_call: -; cdr3_nt: TGCGCCAGCAGCTTGGGAACTAGTCAAGATACGCAGTATTTT; cdr3_aa: CASSLGTSQDTQYF
clone_size: -; j_call: TRBJ2-2; v_call: TRBV5-4; d_call: TRBD1; cdr3_nt: TGTGCCAGCAGCTTGGGGCAACCGGGACAGGGGGACTCAAGAGGGGAGCTGTTTTTT; cdr3_aa: CASSLGQPGQGDSRGELFF
clone_size: -; j_call: TRBJ2-1; v_call: TRBV19; d_call: -; cdr3_nt: TGTGCCAGTAGTATAGAAGGGGGTTTGCCCTACAATGAGCAGTTCTTC; cdr3_aa: CASSIEGGLPYNEQFF
clone_size: -; j_call: TRBJ2-7; v_call: TRBV5-4; d_call: -; cdr3_nt: TGTGCCAGCAGCTTGACGGGAGTGAGCTACGAGCAGTACTTC; cdr3_aa: CASSLTGVSYEQYF
clone_size: once; j_call: TRBJ2-2; v_call: TRBV6-1; d_call: TRBD1; cdr3_nt: TGTGCCAGCATAGGACAGGGTCGTCGGACCGGGGAGCTGTTTTTT; cdr3_aa: CASIGQGRRTGELFF
clone_size: -; j_call: TRBJ1-1; v_call: TRBV5-1; d_call: -; cdr3_nt: TGCGCCAGCAGCTTGGGCGGCAGGGACACTGAAGCTTTCTTT; cdr3_aa: CASSLGGRDTEAFF
clone_size: few; j_call: TRBJ1-2; v_call: TRBV19; d_call: -; cdr3_nt: TGTGCCAGTAGTATAGGAGGGACAAGAGCTAACTATGGCTACACCTTC; cdr3_aa: CASSIGGTRANYGYTF
clone_size: -; j_call: TRBJ2-5; v_call: TRBV5-4; d_call: TRBD2; cdr3_nt: TGTGCCAGCAGCCCCACGACTAGCGGGGGGCCCCAAGAGACCCAGTACTTC; cdr3_aa: CASSPTTSGGPQETQYF
clone_size: -; j_call: TRBJ2-3; v_call: TRBV7-8; d_call: TRBD2; cdr3_nt: TGTGCCAGCAGCTTAGGGGGGAGACTAGCGGGAGTTGGTACGCAGTATTTT; cdr3_aa: CASSLGGRLAGVGTQYF
clone_size: once; j_call: TRBJ2-5; v_call: TRBV15; d_call: TRBD1; cdr3_nt: TGTGCCACCAGCAGAGATCGACAGGGAGAGACCCAGTACTTC; cdr3_aa: CATSRDRQGETQYF
clone_size: -; j_call: TRBJ2-2; v_call: TRBV15; d_call: -; cdr3_nt: TGTGCCACCAGCAGGCCCCAGGGGGGCACCGGGGAGCTGTTTTTT; cdr3_aa: CATSRPQGGTGELFF
clone_size: -; j_call: TRBJ1-5; v_call: TRBV6-1; d_call: -; cdr3_nt: TGTGCCAGCAGTGAAGAAGGAGGGGACGGTGGCAATCAGCCCCAGCATTTT; cdr3_aa: CASSEEGGDGGNQPQHF
clone_size: few; j_call: TRBJ1-5; v_call: TRBV28; d_call: -; cdr3_nt: TGTGCCAGCAGTTTATATTCGACAGGAAGAGGCAATCAGCCCCAGCATTTT; cdr3_aa: CASSLYSTGRGNQPQHF
clone_size: -; j_call: TRBJ1-3; v_call: TRBV19; d_call: -; cdr3_nt: TGTGCCAGTAGTATAGGGGGCAGCTCTGGAAACACCATATATTTT; cdr3_aa: CASSIGGSSGNTIYF
clone_size: few; j_call: TRBJ2-5; v_call: TRBV5-4; d_call: -; cdr3_nt: TGTGCCAGCAGCCGCGGCAGGGGATTTGTCGAGACCCAGTACTTC; cdr3_aa: CASSRGRGFVETQYF
clone_size: few; j_call: TRBJ1-2; v_call: TRBV18; d_call: TRBD1; cdr3_nt: TGTGCCAGCTCACCGCAGGGACAGGGCGCTAACTATGGCTACACCTTC; cdr3_aa: CASSPQGQGANYGYTF
clone_size: -; j_call: TRBJ2-4; v_call: TRBV7-9; d_call: -; cdr3_nt: TGTGCCAGCACCCGAACGTTGGGAGGGGGCAAAAACATTCAGTACTTC; cdr3_aa: CASTRTLGGGKNIQYF
clone_size: -; j_call: TRBJ2-7; v_call: TRBV5-6; d_call: TRBD1; cdr3_nt: TGTGCCAGCAGCCTGACAGGGGGCATTTCGTACGAGCAGTACTTC; cdr3_aa: CASSLTGGISYEQYF
clone_size: -; j_call: TRBJ1-1; v_call: TRBV2; d_call: TRBD1; cdr3_nt: TGTGCCAGCAGAGTGGACAGGGATGCTGAAGCTTTCTTT; cdr3_aa: CASRVDRDAEAFF
clone_size: -; j_call: TRBJ2-3; v_call: TRBV5-4; d_call: -; cdr3_nt: TGTGCCAGCAGCTATAGGCATCCAGGTTCAGATACGCAGTATTTT; cdr3_aa: CASSYRHPGSDTQYF
clone_size: -; j_call: TRBJ2-1; v_call: TRBV9; d_call: -; cdr3_nt: TGTGCCAGCAGCGTAGCTATAGCCCCAGAAGGGGGCTACAATGAGCAGTTCTTC; cdr3_aa: CASSVAIAPEGGYNEQFF
clone_size: -; j_call: TRBJ1-4; v_call: TRBV14; d_call: -; cdr3_nt: TGTGCCAGCAGCCGTCGAATGGGCGAAAAACTGTTTTTT; cdr3_aa: CASSRRMGEKLFF
clone_size: -; j_call: TRBJ2-7; v_call: TRBV7-2; d_call: TRBD2; cdr3_nt: TGTGCCAGCAGTTCCGTTAGCGGGGGTTACGAGCAGTACTTC; cdr3_aa: CASSSVSGGYEQYF
clone_size: -; j_call: TRBJ1-2; v_call: TRBV5-5; d_call: -; cdr3_nt: TGTGCCAGCAGCTTGGCCGGAGGGAGGGCCAACTATGGCTACACCTTC; cdr3_aa: CASSLAGGRANYGYTF
clone_size: -; j_call: TRBJ2-7; v_call: TRBV4-1; d_call: TRBD1; cdr3_nt: TGCGCCAGCAGCCAAGGACGCGGGACAGGGGGCTGGTCCTACGAGCAGTACTTC; cdr3_aa: CASSQGRGTGGWSYEQYF
clone_size: -; j_call: TRBJ1-5; v_call: TRBV30; d_call: -; cdr3_nt: TGTGCCTGGAAACCCACGGGGGGCGCATATCAGCCCCAGCATTTT; cdr3_aa: CAWKPTGGAYQPQHF
clone_size: -; j_call: TRBJ2-7; v_call: TRBV28; d_call: TRBD1; cdr3_nt: TGTGCCAGCAGTTTACCGGGACAGGGGAGGGGGTTTGGCTACGAGCAGTACTTC; cdr3_aa: CASSLPGQGRGFGYEQYF
clone_size: -; j_call: TRBJ2-7; v_call: TRBV2; d_call: TRBD2; cdr3_nt: TGTGCCAGCGGGACTAGCGGAACCTACGAGCAGTACTTC; cdr3_aa: CASGTSGTYEQYF
clone_size: -; j_call: TRBJ2-1; v_call: TRBV7-8; d_call: TRBD2; cdr3_nt: TGTGCCAGCAGCTTACGGACTAGCTTCTACAATGAGCAGTTCTTC; cdr3_aa: CASSLRTSFYNEQFF
clone_size: -; j_call: TRBJ1-2; v_call: TRBV6-5; d_call: -; cdr3_nt: TGTGCCAGCAGCCCCGGGCAGGGTGCAAGGGGTGGCTACACCTTC; cdr3_aa: CASSPGQGARGGYTF
clone_size: -; j_call: TRBJ2-7; v_call: TRBV28; d_call: -; cdr3_nt: TGTGCCAGCTGTCGGCGGGTAGGGTCCTACGAGCAGTACTTC; cdr3_aa: CASCRRVGSYEQYF
clone_size: -; j_call: TRBJ1-2; v_call: TRBV2; d_call: -; cdr3_nt: TGTGCCAGCATAGGTGCCGGGGTTCCGGGAGGCTACACCTTC; cdr3_aa: CASIGAGVPGGYTF
clone_size: -; j_call: TRBJ1-2; v_call: TRBV7-2; d_call: TRBD1; cdr3_nt: TGTGCCAGCAGCGCCGACAGGGACTATGGCTACACCTTC; cdr3_aa: CASSADRDYGYTF